The source of this T cell receptor (beta chain) is a study of tissue T cells after allogeneic stem cell transplantation. The data were produced by immunoSEQ multiplex PCR, yet TCRdb's version contains in-frame clones alone and is incomplete. The sample consists of over 1,500 clones, around four fifths of them appearing once. Germline V gives CDR1 SEHNR, CDR2 FQNEAQ (reference sequence). The V gene lost 1 base and the J gene lost 5 bases, with 5 bases spanning the gap. The CDR3 is 12 residues long. The TCR comes from an older male patient with steroid-refractory graft-versus-host disease after an allogeneic stem cell transplant. Some T cells may have originated in the graft donor. V usage is TRBV7-9 and J usage is TRBJ2-5; D unresolved. The specimen was liver tissue, collected at autopsy. CDR3 in amino acids: CASSLGRETQYF. The CDR3, as DNA: TGTGCCAGCAGCTTAGGGCGGGAGACCCAGTACTTC.